This T cell receptor beta chain was retrieved from a study of cytomegalovirus exposure and HLA in healthy donors (dated by TCRdb to about 2017). About the study as a whole: According to an earlier analysis of a few hundred of the donors, about 179 million T cells yielded 100 million or so unique TCR beta sequences and about 300 Gb of sequence data. An early release that covered about 600 HLA-typed donors contained approximately 300 gigabases of sequencing data and tens of millions of unique TCR sequences. Of the roughly 400 genotyped donors, 65% to 90% fell in the genetic ancestry cluster associated with self-reported Caucasian donors. The study aimed to test whether cataloging public T cell receptors could reveal signatures of past pathogen exposure. The study profiled the T cell repertoires of under 850 subjects by immunosequencing and related them to cytomegalovirus serostatus. A separate validation cohort of roughly 130 different subjects was used in addition to the 666-subject first cohort. To predict cytomegalovirus infection status, the study combined high-throughput TCR immunosequencing, statistical association of individual TCRs with disease status, and machine learning. To study patterns of TCR occurrence, a later analysis re-analyzed previously published TCR beta repertoires from under 750 donors and added high-resolution HLA genotyping. Rather than drawing on any new phenotypic data, the later analysis identified candidate immune exposures from TCR beta sequences and the way those sequences occurred across donors. In an earlier analysis of over 550 of the donors, high-throughput TCR beta sequencing was used to judge whether each TCR beta V gene segment behaved as functional or pseudogenic. Donor age, sex, ethnicity and CMV serostatus were compiled alongside the repertoire data. A later genetic analysis used genome-wide SNP genotypes for about 60% of the roughly 700 donors, treating that subset as a discovery cohort. All discovery cohort repertoires had been generated on a single sequencing platform. HLA typing covered class I and class II loci at four-digit resolution. The number of donors typed differed by locus, with roughly 620-640 for A, B, C, DRB1 and DQB1, roughly 550 for DQA1, under 610 for DPA1, and approximately 470 for DPB1. Roughly five DR-DQ haplotypes were treated as single units for association and clustering because of strong linkage in the cohort. On average, roughly 250,000 unique TCR beta nucleotide sequences were sequenced per donor among more than 350 genotyped donors of the cohort, with approximately 18% of those sequences being non-productive.

Notes on this clone: Its antigen is currently not known. There are no base qualities to consult, and no much larger clone falls within one base.

The cohort consisted of 666 healthy bone marrow donors. All cohort members were sampled while nominally healthy, although unrecorded immune exposures were likely present. The donor was CMV seropositive and belonged to the group of about 290 seropositive cohort members. A peripheral blood sample was collected from each donor, and TCR beta sequencing was performed on peripheral blood mononuclear cells. Genomic DNA was extracted from the blood cell samples with the Qiagen DNeasy Blood Extraction Kit. Libraries came from the immunoSEQ multiplex PCR assay. For the multiplex PCR, a mixture combining 60 forward primers for TCR Vbeta segments and 13 reverse primers for TCR Jbeta segments was used. The CDR3 region of rearranged TCR beta genes was amplified from genomic DNA with a multiplex PCR assay. On the Illumina HiSeq System, the amplified TCR beta libraries were sequenced as 87-base-pair reads. The study's processing was this. A later analysis tallied tens of millions of unique TCR beta chains across the 660 or so repertoires, and roughly 11 million of those chains were shared by two or more donors. A nearest-neighbor algorithm error-corrected the raw reads and collapsed the reads into unique sequences, merging closely related sequences to remove PCR and sequencing errors. V, D and J gene segments were assigned by aligning CDR3 sequences to IMGT reference sequences. For a sequence to be retained, at least a six-nucleotide match to both a V gene segment and a J gene segment was required. Rearrangements were called productive when the CDR3 lacked stop codons and stayed in frame with V and J; all others were non-productive. Following IMGT convention, CDR3 was defined as the stretch from the second conserved V-encoded cysteine up to the conserved J-encoded phenylalanine. In an earlier analysis of just under 600 of the donors, sequences lacking an unambiguous match to a single V gene segment were excluded. In an earlier analysis of approximately 550 of the donors, V segments were called functional above 56.7% productive rearrangements and were called segregating when the between-donor standard deviation exceeded 5%. A statistical classification framework was built to diagnose cytomegalovirus status from the catalog of TCR beta chain sequences. V and J gene assignment, in a later analysis, came from comparing TCR nucleotide sequences with IMGT/GENE-DB human TR gene sequences. The TCRdist pipeline was used in a later analysis to assign CDR3 sequences and most-parsimonious VDJ recombination scenarios. In a later analysis, each TCR beta chain was defined by its CDR3 amino acid sequence together with its V-gene family, and reads lacking a unique V-gene family were excluded. To address suspected cross-contamination and a sequencing artifact, a later analysis removed some 620 highly shared, low-generation-probability nucleotide sequences. A later analysis calculated a clonal expansion index for each public chain from normalized within-repertoire ranks of inferred template counts. In a later analysis, generation probabilities were computed using a VDJ recombination model fitted to out-of-frame rearrangements, and the results were checked against IGoR. A later analysis scored TCR-TCR, TCR-HLA and TCR-CMV co-occurrence with hypergeometric tests, applying a repertoire-size bias correction to TCR pairs. False discovery rates were estimated in a later analysis by permuting HLA or CMV assignments 20 times. In a later analysis, co-occurring TCRs were grouped with DBSCAN, and TCRdist sequence similarity was added when clustering was performed within HLA-allele-positive subsets. Repertoires with fewer than 30,000 or more than 120,000 public chains, plus five repertoires with anomalous nucleotide sharing, were excluded from co-occurrence clustering. Here the immuneACCESS table is served through TCRdb, limited to in-frame sequences with V and J called. Missing clones are a known gap in these copies; in checked studies unresolved V genes cover under half, and the rest lacks a known reason. Clonal size and the V and J genes are those of that table, whereas D and trimming came from the DNA. This sample lists over 100,000 clones; around 78% were detected once. The top ten hold roughly 1.8% of the sample.

Paper-wide results and their limitations: The authors suggested that the approach could potentially be extended to other disease states and immunological phenotypes. Linkage disequilibrium might explain the correlated functional status among segregating V segments, but an unknown experimental factor could not be ruled out. A later genetic analysis associated a missense DCLRE1C variant with V-gene and J-gene trimming of TCR beta chains, and an independent cohort replicated the association. The sequencing pipeline was judged likely to have produced a cluster of highly shared sequence variants as a technical artifact. Only TCR beta chains were sequenced in this cohort, and the absence of alpha or paired-chain data limited detectable features. Specific HLA alleles were associated with roughly 16,000 TCR beta sequences at a false discovery rate of 0.05 in a later analysis. Cytomegalovirus status was reported to be diagnosed by the classifier with high specificity and sensitivity in both the original and validation cohorts. For the cohort, immune exposure information was limited to CMV serostatus. Because counts were too low, more than 15 rarely observed V segments, including chromosome 9 orphons, were excluded from the earlier analysis of several hundred of the donors. The study listed 164 TCR beta chains as associated with cytomegalovirus. In vitro tests confirmed that a few of the cytomegalovirus-associated TCR beta chains recognize cytomegalovirus antigens. In an earlier analysis of some 540 of the donors, most TCR beta V segments appeared in productive rearrangements about 90% or about 30% of the time, broadly matching IMGT annotations. While some public TCRs were present in many individuals, most TCR sequences turned up only very rarely across donors. Compared with the approximately 670-donor mean, donors in an Asian-associated ancestry cluster had fewer N-insertions in productive TCRs, according to a later genetic analysis. The presence/absence analyses assumed that sequencing depth was roughly uniform across donors, and that assumption may not be true. A further reported finding was that TCR beta sequences accurately predicted the HLA-A and HLA-B alleles for most subjects in the first cohort. Most CMV-associated TCR beta chains appeared to be HLA-restricted in a later analysis, and the HLA associations seemed to be driven largely by CMV exposure. According to a later analysis, parvovirus B19, influenza, CMV and Epstein-Barr virus appeared linked to several top co-occurrence clusters. Because some donors lacked HLA typing at each locus, the association tests relied only on the typed subset. In a later analysis, HLA-associated TCR beta chains showed more clonal expansion and lower generation probabilities than non-associated chains that were equally common. According to a later analysis, TCR association rates differed among HLA loci, with DRB1 alleles showing the most associated TCRs and HLA-C alleles showing the fewest. When HLA alleles, especially DR and DQ, strongly co-occurred, TCR associations were difficult to assign to individual alleles.

The sample was PBMCs. This TCR was sampled from a female donor in good health and CMV-seropositive.

The nucleotides read TGTGCCAGCAGCTTACAGGGAATAGAGACCCAGTACTTC. Translated, it gives CASSLQGIETQYF. The sequence joins TRBV2 to TRBJ2-5, and perhaps TRBD1 as D gene, on 6 matching bases. CDR1 SNHLY and CDR2 FYNNEI are derived from the germline V gene. V drops 6 bases and J drops 4 bases, leaving 12 bases in between. The cysteine opens and the phenylalanine closes a CDR3 of 13 amino acids. Only the CDR3 region is kept as DNA, spanning 39 bases read in frame from base 1.